The clone carrying this TCR beta chain is a singleton in its sample. The authors ran a second PCR of about 7 to 11 cycles using a sample-barcoded 5' primer and a J-beta primer mix. From the 5' RACE reads, TCRdb called clonotypes with MiXCR, one entry per CDR3 protein. The sample lists roughly 1,500,000 distinct CDR3 sequences; around two fifths were seen once. This CDR3 has 11 residues. The V gene lost 4 bases and the J gene lost 13 bases, with 8 bases spanning the gap. Germline V gene data show CDR1 as LGHDT and CDR2 as YNNKEL (reference sequence). This entry is derived from a study of blood T cells in healthy people across ages.

This clonotype was sampled from a woman younger than 30 in good health. This rearrangement joins TRBV3-1 to TRBJ1-6, with D possibly being TRBD1 (5 bases). The sample consisted of blood. CDR3 in DNA: TGTGCCAGCAGCCGGGGGGGGCCCCTCCACTTT. Protein sequence: CASSRGGPLHF.